This T cell receptor (beta chain) was profiled in a study of blood T cells in healthy people across ages. Then a second PCR, running roughly 7 to 11 cycles, was carried out with a sample-barcoded 5' primer and a J-beta primer mix. TCRdb independently ran MiXCR on the 5' RACE reads; one entry per CDR3 protein. The repertoire holds some 800,000 distinct CDR3 sequences, approximately 25% seen once, with under 4.5% in the top ten. Germline lookup yields CDR1 SGHDN and CDR2 FVKESK. The CDR3 has 18 residues. In its sample, this clonotype was seen a few times. The same sample was also used in a study of T cells of mothers and their children. Turning to that study: Each donor was one of three healthy Caucasian mothers or one of their six children. All extracted RNA went into cDNA synthesis, roughly 1.5 ug per 15 ul. For the second PCR, the M1S primer put in sample barcodes and 2-4 random nucleotides. Related pairs of mothers and children showed slightly higher, non-significant overlap versus unrelated pairs.

This rearrangement joins TRBV14 to TRBJ2-5; 8 bases match TRBD1. The J call may be mistaken, given a closer DNA end match to TRBJ2-7. This clonotype was obtained from a boy between 10 and 17 years old in good health. Sequencing was performed on blood. CDR3: CASLPTRDRDRRAYEQYF. In nucleotides, the CDR3 is TGTGCCAGCCTCCCCACCCGAGACCGGGACAGGAGAGCCTACGAGCAGTACTTC.